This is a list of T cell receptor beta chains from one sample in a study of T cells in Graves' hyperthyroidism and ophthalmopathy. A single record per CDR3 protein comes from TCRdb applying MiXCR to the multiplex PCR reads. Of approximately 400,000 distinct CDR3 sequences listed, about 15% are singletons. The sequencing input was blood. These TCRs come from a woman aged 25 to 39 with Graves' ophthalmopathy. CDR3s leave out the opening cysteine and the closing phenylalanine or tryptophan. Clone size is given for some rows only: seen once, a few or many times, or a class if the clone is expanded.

ATSDPPDNQPQH,TRBJ1-5,TRBV24-1,many
ASSLDGLAISPQETQY,TRBJ2-5,TRBV5-1,many
ASTRTGGYPAF,TRBJ1-1,TRBV5-1,many
ASSRDSYQPQH,TRBJ1-5,TRBV5-5,many
ASSFTSLSTEAF,TRBJ1-1,TRBV5-5,many
ASSLAGPGPRATQY,TRBJ2-5,TRBV11-1,many
ASSLDLGTIEGYT,TRBJ1-2,TRBV11-2,many
ASSQARLPGRNTEAF,TRBJ1-1,TRBV4-1,many
APSASSSYNEQF,TRBJ2-1,TRBV5-8,.
ASSLTFTSGIPTDTQY,TRBJ2-3,TRBV7-3,.
ASSRDSKNTEAF,TRBJ1-1,TRBV9,few
ASSEHQGYEQF,TRBJ2-1,TRBV10-1,.
ADQGTDTQY,TRBJ2-3,TRBV2,many
ASSLWGPQPNQPQH,TRBJ1-5,TRBV5-1,.
ASSPPTLAGTGELF,TRBJ2-2,TRBV13,many
ASSLDGAGTDTQY,TRBJ2-3,TRBV5-1,many
ASSLEGHREQY,TRBJ2-7,TRBV7-9,many
ASSPPAGVFSGELF,TRBJ2-2,TRBV11-3,.
SASPRGGRKNIQY,TRBJ2-4,TRBV20-1,.
SARDGAGNQETQY,TRBJ2-5,TRBV20-1,.
ASSNIQGANTEAF,TRBJ1-1,TRBV5-1,many
ASSTRSGANVLT,TRBJ2-6,TRBV7-2,.
SARDSFSGASGDTQY,TRBJ2-3,TRBV20-1,many
ASSDPAYGYT,TRBJ1-2,TRBV9,few
ASSEAGGYMNTEAF,TRBJ1-1,TRBV2,once
TSSRSFEGGIAETQY,TRBJ2-5,TRBV14,.
ASSLKATDSLIGD,TRBJ2-5,TRBV7-9,many
ASSVRVSTDTQY,TRBJ2-3,TRBV14,many
ASGQPTETQY,TRBJ2-5,TRBV28,many
ASSHKLGYYEQY,TRBJ2-7,TRBV27,many
ASSLVGQGDITDTQY,TRBJ2-3,TRBV5-1,many
ASSTGLAGNEQF,TRBJ2-1,TRBV28,.
AWSGLAGGNTGELF,TRBJ2-2,TRBV30,.
ASCAGYNQPQH,TRBJ1-5,TRBV18,many
AGQRTIFSTDTQY,TRBJ2-3,TRBV4-1,.
ASSSIPTPQGGNYGYT,TRBJ1-2,TRBV18,few
ASSLAGTPDTDTQY,TRBJ2-3,TRBV12-3/TRBV12-4,many
ASGREAGGKEQY,TRBJ2-7,TRBV6-2/TRBV6-3,.
ASSPTGRAGELF,TRBJ2-2,TRBV5-6,.
AWGRTTYNEQF,TRBJ2-1,TRBV30,many
ASSPAWGQGDTQY,TRBJ2-3,TRBV5-1,many